This TCR beta chain was documented in a study of T cell repertoires in ileal Crohn's disease. The wider study: M0 samples are biopsies from inflamed ileum in the resection specimen.

Findings and limits, study-wide: Endoscopic recurrence occurred in every patient whose clonality exceeded 26.8%.

Time point in this sample: inflamed ileum from the surgical specimen. Adults with ileal or ileocolonic Crohn's disease and an indication for resection were eligible. CDR3 size: 14 residues. The V end was cut by 3 bases, the J end by 5 bases, with 13 bases between. Germline CDR1 is WSHSY and CDR2 is SAAADI. The assay was immunoSEQ multiplex PCR, and TCRdb's table has in-frame clones only and misses some. Among 16,000 or so clones listed, roughly nine tenths were seen once. As to this clone: Antigen: not known.

The TCR originated in an adult with Crohn's disease. V and J are TRBV10-2 and TRBJ2-5; TRBD2 is a possible D gene (6 bases). Source material: ileal tissue. CDR3 region: CASSEPRLVETQYF. The CDR3 region has the DNA TGCGCCAGCAGTGAACCTCGACTAGTGGAGACCCAGTACTTC.